The next 18 T cell receptor beta chains were all read from a single sample in a study of radiation and T cells in renal cell carcinoma. Clones were sequenced by immunoSEQ multiplex PCR, and TCRdb holds only the in-frame ones, with some missing. This table holds about 130,000 clones, more than 80% found once. The time point: blood 2 weeks post-SBRT. Regarding treatment: 15 Gy SBRT to primary tumor, nephrectomy 4 weeks later. Sample: blood, taken from a patient whose treatment included radiotherapy and nephrectomy. Receptors were obtained from a woman aged 60 to 75 with renal cell carcinoma.

This clone has only one observation. J is TRBJ2-1 and V is TRBV9, with a weak D call TRBD2 (6 bases). CDR3 length: 16 residues. The ends were cut back, 3 bases at V and 0 bases at J, with 13 bases in the middle. The V gene's germline CDR1 is SGDLS and CDR2 YYNGEE. As DNA, the CDR3 is TGTGCCAGCAGCGGTATAGCGGAAGGCTCCTACAATGAGCAGTTCTTC. It specifies CASSGIAEGSYNEQFF.

The chain joins TRBV7-2 to TRBJ2-1; unclear D gene. Trimming stripped 5 bases from V and 2 bases from J, with 10 bases between. The germline V gene has CDR1 SGHTA and CDR2 FQGNSA. This CDR3 is 14 amino acids long. In DNA form, the CDR3 reads TGTGCCAGCAGCCAGGACCCAACCTACAATGAGCAGTTCTTC. Its translation is CASSQDPTYNEQFF.

This chain uses TRBV7-2 with TRBJ1-1; no clear D gene. The germline V and J ends were trimmed by 2 bases and 1 base, with 11 bases remaining between them. Germline CDR1 is SGHTA and CDR2 is FQGNSA. This CDR3 is built from 15 residues. This CDR3 reads CASSLLAGTNTEAFF. CDR3 sequence (DNA): TGTGCCAGCAGCTTATTGGCAGGTACGAACACTGAAGCTTTCTTT.

This clone is a singleton in its sample. V usage is TRBV6-6 and J usage is TRBJ1-2; D possibly corresponds to TRBD1 (6 bases). The CDR3 has 11 residues. CDR1 and CDR2 (germline): MNHNY, SVGAGI (reference sequence). Trimming left V 6 bases short and J 4 bases short, with 6 bases between. The CDR3 loop reads CASRDSYGYTF. CDR3 in DNA: TGTGCCAGCAGGGACAGCTATGGCTACACCTTC.

The gene calls are TRBV5-1 and TRBJ2-1; D is uncertain. Per the germline V gene, CDR1 is SGHRS and CDR2 is YFSETQ. V was shortened by 1 base and J by 5 bases, with 7 bases between the two germline ends. The CDR3 totals 13 residues. The chain's CDR3 is CASSLQRNNEQFF. The CDR3 nucleotides are TGCGCCAGCAGCTTGCAACGGAACAATGAGCAGTTCTTC.

The gene calls are TRBV7-2 and TRBJ2-3, with 8 bases identical to TRBD2. CDR3 length equals 15 residues. After removal of 6 bases from V and 5 bases from J, the junction contained 10 bases not matched to a gene. CDR1 and CDR2 from the germline V gene are SGHTA and FQGNSA. Here the CDR3 reads CASRQDSGAIDTQYF. The CDR3 nucleotides read TGTGCCAGCAGACAGGATAGCGGGGCCATAGATACGCAGTATTTT.

V is TRBV5-6 and J is TRBJ2-5; D might be TRBD1 or TRBD2, each matching 5 bases. V gave up 0 bases and J gave up 4 bases, with 16 bases separating them. CDR1 is SGHDT, CDR2 YYEEEE, per germline. There are 16 residues in the CDR3. CDR3 DNA: TGTGCCAGCAGCTTGGGGGAGAGGGGAGTGGTAGAGACCCAGTACTTC. This encodes CASSLGERGVVETQYF.

V gene TRBV5-8 combines with J gene TRBJ2-1, with D possibly TRBD2 on 6 matching bases. The V gene's germline CDR1 is SGHTS and CDR2 YDEGEE. V lost 5 bases and J lost 4, with 16 bases in between. The CDR3 contains 15 residues. The CDR3 reads CASRMGRAGYNEQFF. Written as DNA, the CDR3 is TGTGCCAGCAGGATGGGAAGGGCGGGATACAATGAGCAGTTCTTC.

The chain recombines TRBV29-1 with TRBJ1-4, with 7 bases fitting TRBD1. The J segment lost 7 bases and the V segment lost 0 bases, leaving 5 bases of the junction unmatched. The CDR3 covers 14 residues. Germline CDR1 SQVTM, CDR2 ANQGSEA. CDR3 loop: CSVEDGTVGEKLFF. As DNA, the CDR3 is TGCAGCGTTGAAGATGGGACAGTGGGTGAAAAACTGTTTTTT.

The V call is TRBV7-9, the J call TRBJ2-7, with TRBD2 matching 7 bases. This CDR3 has 13 amino acids. Germline CDR1 SEHNR, CDR2 FQNEAQ (reference sequence). After removal of 5 bases from V and 9 bases from J, the junction contained 10 bases not matched to a gene. CDR3 bases: TGTGCCAGCAGCATCGGGGGGAATAAAGCGCAGTACTTC. Protein sequence: CASSIGGNKAQYF.

A remark on this clone: One junction end does not reproduce the germline sequence, and a read error may be involved. This sequence joins TRBV30 and TRBJ1-1; 7 positions agree with TRBD1. The CDR3 is 10 amino acids. Germline assignment: CDR1 GTSNPN and CDR2 SVGIG (reference sequence). The CDR3 loop reads CAWSEGATLF. The CDR3 DNA reads as TGTGCCTGGAGTGAGGGGGCCACTCTCTTT.

V and J are TRBV7-9 and TRBJ1-2, with D unclear. The CDR3 is 14 residues long. CDR1 SEHNR and CDR2 FQNEAQ come from the germline V gene (reference sequence). The V and J ends lost 0 bases and 4 bases respectively, with 9 bases between them. Here the CDR3 reads CASSLASGIYGYTF. The CDR3 coding sequence is TGTGCCAGCAGCTTAGCCTCGGGTATCTATGGCTACACCTTC.

The chain employs TRBV27 and TRBJ1-1; 8 bases map to TRBD1. Trimming cost V 6 bases and J 4 bases; bases outside gene matches: 13. The CDR3 length is 16 residues. Germline-derived CDR1 and CDR2 are MNHEY and SMNVEV (reference sequence). CDR3 region: CASRRDQGARITEAFF. The CDR3 coding sequence is TGTGCCAGCAGGAGGGACCAGGGGGCACGGATCACTGAAGCTTTCTTT.

This clone was seen only a few times. The rearrangement links TRBV10-1 to TRBJ1-1; tentative D call: TRBD1 (6 bases). The V gene lost 8 bases and the J gene lost 1 base, with 14 bases spanning the gap. Germline assignment: CDR1 WNHNN and CDR2 SYGVQD (reference sequence). This CDR3 spans 14 amino acids. The CDR3 reads CASPGTLENTEAFF. DNA for the CDR3: TGCGCCAGCCCCGGGACATTGGAGAACACTGAAGCTTTCTTT.

The J gene is TRBJ2-7, the V gene TRBV5-8; tentative D call: TRBD2 (9 bases). V was shortened by 4 bases and J by 3 bases, with 32 bases between the two germline ends. This CDR3 comprises 20 residues. Germline CDR1 is SGHTS and CDR2 is YDEGEE. CDR3 amino acids: CASSPLGAGGDLAGLYEQYF. In nucleotides, the CDR3 is TGTGCCAGCAGCCCCCTCGGCGCAGGGGGCGATCTAGCGGGGCTCTACGAGCAGTACTTC. Full variable domain (rest looked up from reference TRBV5-8 and TRBJ2-7): EAGVTQSPTHLIKTRGQQATLRCSPISGHTSVYWYQQALGLGLQFLLWYDEGEERNRGNFPPRFSGRQFPNYSSELNVNALELEDSALYLCASSPLGAGGDLAGLYEQYFGPGTRLTVT.

V is TRBV15 and J is TRBJ2-7, with TRBD1 matching over 7 bases. The CDR3 sequence is 16 residues long. Germline CDR1 is LNHNV and CDR2 is YYDKDF (reference sequence). The V and J ends lost 0 bases and 2 bases, in that order; junction bases with no gene match: 7. In nucleotides, the CDR3 is TGTGCCACCAGCAGAGACCCGGGACAGCCTACCTACGAGCAGTACTTC. It specifies CATSRDPGQPTYEQYF.

The rearrangement joins TRBV7-9 to TRBJ2-1, with 8 bases matching TRBD1. V shed 5 bases and J 8 bases; nucleotides not matched to a gene: 2. The CDR3 loop spans 12 amino acids. CDR1 and CDR2 from the germline V gene are SEHNR and FQNEAQ (reference sequence). The CDR3 spells CASSQDRDEQFF. Here the CDR3 DNA reads TGTGCCAGCAGCCAGGACAGGGATGAGCAGTTCTTC.

The gene calls are TRBV5-1 and TRBJ1-2; 9 bases are a match to TRBD1. V dropped 4 bases and J dropped 2; count of bases not matched to a gene: 6. This CDR3 comprises 15 residues. Germline V gene lookup returns CDR1 SGHRS and CDR2 YFSETQ. The CDR3 DNA is TGCGCCAGCAGCCCGGGACAGGGTGTAAACTATGGCTACACCTTC. It translates to CASSPGQGVNYGYTF.